Here is one TCR beta chain with its context. What it recognizes is unknown. Measured with immunoSEQ multiplex PCR; TCRdb has only the in-frame clones, and not every one. The sample has roughly 180,000 clones, approximately 90% seen once. This specimen comes from a study of T cell responses to AZD1222 COVID-19 vaccine. The junction had 4 bases not matched to a gene; V was cut back by 4 bases and J by 10 bases. The CDR3 runs to 13 residues. Germline CDR1 and CDR2: SGHKS and YYEKEE (reference sequence). Notes on the study in general: No repertoire was sampled before or during the peak T cell response, only after it.

The TCR originated in an adult in good health. The material sequenced was peripheral blood, taken on day 0 of AZD1222 vaccination. The gene calls are TRBV5-5 and TRBJ1-6, with 8 bases that match TRBD1. CDR3 loop: CASSRTGRSPLHF. The CDR3, as DNA: TGTGCCAGCAGCAGGACAGGGCGATCACCCCTCCACTTT.